One sample yielded the 9 T cell receptor beta chains listed below, sequenced in a study of CD8 T cells in ankylosing spondylitis. TCRdb recomputed calls from the 5' RACE reads with MiXCR, one row per CDR3 protein. The sample has 650,000 to 800,000 distinct CDR3 sequences, over 15% seen once. General observations from the study: Seemingly characteristic of ankylosing spondylitis blood was a TCR beta motif consisting of about 8 highly homologous variants.

Their target antigens are unknown. Sequencing was performed on blood, either unsorted or a sorted T cell fraction (not recorded which). These receptor sequences come from a male donor with ankylosing spondylitis.

The chain carries TRBV20-1 and TRBJ2-3, with D possibly being TRBD1 or TRBD2 (5 bases each). From germline, CDR1 is DFQATT and CDR2 SNEGSKA (reference sequence). This CDR3 has 12 amino acids. The V and J ends lost 6 bases and 2 bases respectively, with 9 bases between them. The chain's CDR3 is CSASGTTDTQYF. The CDR3, as DNA: TGCAGTGCCAGTGGGACCACAGATACGCAGTATTTT.

The rearrangement joins TRBV7-8 to TRBJ2-1; 7 positions match TRBD2. CDR1 SGHVS and CDR2 FQNEAQ come from the germline V gene. The CDR3 is 15 amino acids. Germline trimming cut 4 bases from V and 3 bases from J; bases unmatched to any gene: 6. Here the CDR3 reads CASSSKRGNYNEQFF. The CDR3 DNA reads TGTGCCAGCAGCTCGAAGCGGGGTAACTACAATGAGCAGTTCTTC. The full variable domain, in which reference TRBV7-8 and TRBJ2-1 provide the parts outside the CDR3, is GAGVSQSPRYKVAKRGQDVALRCDPISGHVSLFWYQQALGQGPEFLTYFQNEAQLDKSGLPSDRFFAERPEGSVSTLKIQRTQQEDSAVYLCASSSKRGNYNEQFFGPGTRLTVL.

V gene TRBV10-3 combines with J gene TRBJ2-1, with D possibly matching TRBD2 (7 bases). Trimming left V 0 bases short and J 2 bases short, with 14 bases between. This CDR3 is 17 amino acids long. Germline CDR1 reads ENHRY; CDR2 reads SYGVKD. CDR3 in DNA: TGTGCCATCAGTGAGTCAGGGGGGCGGGGGCCCTACAATGAGCAGTTCTTC. Translating gives CAISESGGRGPYNEQFF.

The chain joins TRBV5-1 to TRBJ2-3; D remains ambiguous. Germline V gene data show CDR1 as SGHRS and CDR2 as YFSETQ. V was shortened by 3 bases and J by 4 bases, with 9 bases between the two germline ends. CDR3 size: 13 residues. CDR3 nucleotides: TGCGCCAGCAGCTCTTTGTCTTCAGATACGCAGTATTTT. Protein: CASSSLSSDTQYF.

Only a few counts were recorded for this clonotype. The genes are TRBV29-1 and TRBJ1-4; weak D call: TRBD1 (6 bases). The CDR3 consists of 16 residues. The germline V gene has CDR1 SQVTM and CDR2 ANQGSEA. V dropped 1 base and J dropped 3 bases, with 15 bases sitting between them. In DNA, the CDR3 is TGCAGCGTTGAAGGGGGCACAGGGTTACCTAATGAAAAACTGTTTTTT. This translates into CSVEGGTGLPNEKLFF. Supplemented by reference TRBV29-1 and TRBJ1-4, the full variable domain reads SAVISQKPSRDICQRGTSLTIQCQVDSQVTMMFWYRQQPGQSLTLIATANQGSEATYESGFVIDKFPISRPNLTFSTLTVSNMSPEDSSIYLCSVEGGTGLPNEKLFFGSGTQLSVL.

This clonotype showed up just once. This chain connects TRBV6-1 to TRBJ2-7; a possible D gene is TRBD2 (6 bases). CDR1 is MNHNS and CDR2 is SASEGT in the germline V gene. Trimming stripped 6 bases from V and 4 bases from J, with 10 bases between. CDR3 length: 12 amino acids. CDR3 sequence (DNA): TGTGCCAGCAGGGGGACTTTTTACGAGCAGTACTTC. Protein: CASRGTFYEQYF.

The chain joins TRBV27 to TRBJ2-5; 7 bases fit TRBD1. V shed 5 bases and J 1 base; nucleotides not matched to a gene: 4. This CDR3 contains 14 residues. Germline loops: CDR1 MNHEY, CDR2 SMNVEV (reference sequence). The CDR3 nucleotides read TGTGCCAGCAGTGGGGGACAGTTCCAAGAGACCCAGTACTTC. Amino acids: CASSGGQFQETQYF.

A few counts support this clonotype. The rearrangement uses TRBV20-1 and TRBJ2-2, with 8 bases that match TRBD1. The V and J ends lost 4 bases and 5 bases, in that order; junction bases with no gene match: 6. The CDR3 is 14 residues long. CDR1 is DFQATT, CDR2 SNEGSKA, per germline (reference sequence). This CDR3 is CSATRTGKTGELFF. The DNA for the CDR3 is TGCAGTGCTACAAGGACAGGGAAGACCGGGGAGCTGTTTTTT.

The chain combines TRBV12-3 or TRBV12-4 with TRBJ2-7, with TRBD1 matching over 10 bases. This CDR3 comprises 17 residues. J lost 3 bases, V lost 6 bases, and 14 bases had no gene match. The chain's CDR3 is CASSNRDRGWGGYEQYF. The CDR3 DNA sequence: TGTGCCAGCAGCAACCGGGACAGGGGTTGGGGAGGCTACGAGCAGTACTTC.